This T cell receptor beta chain was recovered during a study of blood T cell repertoires in COVID-19. This CDR3 is 16 amino acids long. In germline, CDR1 is MNHEY, CDR2 SMNVEV (reference sequence). V lost 5 bases, J lost 2 bases, and 8 bases stayed unmatched. The repertoire was sequenced with immunoSEQ multiplex PCR; TCRdb's copy has only in-frame clones and lacks some. The sample includes 25,000 to 35,000 clones, 85% to 90% of them seen just once. The specimen sequenced was peripheral blood. The chain has TRBV27 and TRBJ1-5; 8 positions agree with TRBD1. The source of this sequence is a man aged 65 to 85 with active COVID-19. The CDR3 nucleotides read TGTGCCAGCAGTCAGAGAGCGGACAGGGGCAATCAGCCCCAGCATTTT. Translated, it gives CASSQRADRGNQPQHF.